This T cell receptor beta chain was observed in a study of T cell repertoires in cytomegalovirus infection. Germline CDR1 is DFQATT and CDR2 is SNEGSKA (reference sequence). After removal of 1 base from V and 7 bases from J, the junction contained 17 bases not matched to a gene. The CDR3 consists of 19 residues. TCRdb recomputed calls from the reads with MiXCR, one row per CDR3 protein. The sample contains about 460,000 distinct CDR3 sequences, around 11% of which appear only once. The rearrangement uses TRBV20-1 and TRBJ2-2, with 11 positions matching TRBD2. The TCR sequence derives from a human donor in good health (CMV status not recorded). Some clones in this sample may be carry-over from other donors' samples. Sequencing input: PBMCs. The CDR3: CSARGGLGLAGGVGGELFF. The CDR3, as DNA: TGCAGTGCTAGAGGCGGACTAGGATTAGCGGGAGGGGTAGGCGGGGAGCTGTTTTTT.